One and the same sample provided the 11 T cell receptor beta chains below, sequenced in a study of blood T cell repertoires in COVID-19. Profiling relied on immunoSEQ multiplex PCR, and the TCRdb table lists in-frame clones only, not all of them. The repertoire consists of almost 400,000 clones, with about 90% occurring once and the leading ten covering about 1.8%. Sequencing was performed on PBMCs or T cells enriched from blood (not recorded which). The receptors shown here come from a woman between 25 and 40 years old who had recovered from COVID-19.

This rearrangement joins TRBV30 to TRBJ1-3; 9 nucleotides match TRBD1. The germline CDR1 and CDR2 sequences are GTSNPN and SVGIG (reference sequence). The CDR3 runs to 15 residues. Trimming at V came to 3 bases and at J to 1 base, leaving 4 bases not matched to a gene. For the CDR3, the DNA is TGTGCCTGGAGGGCCGGGACAGGGTCTGGAAACACCATATATTTT. The encoded protein is CAWRAGTGSGNTIYF.

This chain joins TRBV19 and TRBJ1-2; TRBD1 matches 9 bases. This CDR3 has 14 amino acids. Germline V lookup: CDR1 LNHDA, CDR2 SQIVND (reference sequence). V shed 3 bases, J shed 2 bases, and the junction held 1 base outside the gene matches. DNA of the CDR3: TGTGCCAGTAGTATTACAGGGGGCAACTATGGCTACACCTTC. Residues: CASSITGGNYGYTF.

A single count supports this clone. V and J are TRBV29-1 and TRBJ1-3; no reliable D call. Trimming removed 0 bases from V and 0 bases from J, with 15 bases in between. From germline, CDR1 is SQVTM and CDR2 ANQGSEA. The length of the CDR3 is 17 residues. The CDR3 nucleotides are TGCAGCGTTGAAGACGTGTCGGGGATGGGCTCTGGAAACACCATATATTTT. It is translated as CSVEDVSGMGSGNTIYF.

The chain employs TRBV19 and TRBJ2-1, with 7 bases that match TRBD1. CDR1 and CDR2 from the germline V gene are LNHDA and SQIVND (reference sequence). The CDR3 length is 12 residues. With V trimmed by 7 bases and J by 8 bases, 5 bases remained unmatched. The CDR3 loop reads CASINQGDEQFF. For the CDR3, the DNA is TGTGCCAGTATCAACCAGGGGGATGAGCAGTTCTTC.

This clone was observed once. The rearrangement joins TRBV18 to TRBJ1-1; D is possibly TRBD1 (5 bases). Trimming cost V 2 bases and J 2 bases, with 9 bases left between them. The CDR3 length is 14 residues. The germline gives CDR1 KGHSH, CDR2 LQKENI. CDR3 sequence: CASSPRQGNTEAFF. In DNA form, the CDR3 reads TGTGCCAGCTCACCAAGGCAGGGAAACACTGAAGCTTTCTTT.

This chain joins TRBV28 and TRBJ2-3; D is uncertain. The germline V and J ends were trimmed by 7 bases and 4 bases, with 9 bases remaining between them. The CDR3 is 12 residues long. Germline V gene data show CDR1 as MDHEN and CDR2 as SYDVKM. The CDR3 region is CASTQAPDTQYF. The DNA for the CDR3 is TGTGCCAGCACCCAGGCCCCAGATACGCAGTATTTT. The full variable domain, completed using reference TRBV28 and TRBJ2-3, is DVKVTQSSRYLVKRTGEKVFLECVQDMDHENMFWYRQDPGLGLRLIYFSYDVKMKEKGDIPEGYSVSREKKERFSLILESASTNQTSMYLCASTQAPDTQYFGPGTRLTVL.

The chain is built from TRBV28 and TRBJ1-6; 7 nucleotides agree with TRBD1. Trimming at V came to 2 bases and at J to 7 bases, leaving 5 bases not matched to a gene. The CDR3 totals 15 residues. CDR1 is MDHEN, CDR2 SYDVKM, per germline. CDR3 region: CASSLRDRENSPLHF. CDR3 sequence (DNA): TGTGCCAGCAGTTTAAGGGACAGAGAAAATTCACCCCTCCACTTT. The full variable domain, completed using reference TRBV28 and TRBJ1-6, is DVKVTQSSRYLVKRTGEKVFLECVQDMDHENMFWYRQDPGLGLRLIYFSYDVKMKEKGDIPEGYSVSREKKERFSLILESASTNQTSMYLCASSLRDRENSPLHFGNGTRLTVT.

This rearrangement joins TRBV29-1 to TRBJ1-1; TRBD1 agrees at 9 bases. The CDR3 sequence is 13 residues long. CDR1 is SQVTM and CDR2 is ANQGSEA in the germline V gene. After removal of 7 bases from V and 5 bases from J, the junction contained 8 bases not matched to a gene. The CDR3 is CSGKDRGPTEAFF. Here the CDR3 DNA reads TGCAGCGGGAAGGACAGGGGACCAACTGAAGCTTTCTTT.

The J gene is TRBJ2-7, the V gene TRBV30; TRBD1 matches 8 bases. The CDR3 has 15 amino acids. Germline V lookup: CDR1 GTSNPN, CDR2 SVGIG (reference sequence). Trimming cost V 3 bases and J 6 bases; bases outside gene matches: 13. The CDR3 sequence is CAWSLMMDRVGEQYF. CDR3 bases: TGTGCCTGGAGCCTGATGATGGACAGGGTGGGCGAGCAGTACTTC.

V is TRBV6-5 and J is TRBJ2-2, with 7 bases lining up with TRBD2. The germline CDR1 and CDR2 sequences are MNHEY and SVGAGI. With V trimmed by 0 bases and J by 4 bases, 5 bases remained unmatched. This CDR3 has 16 amino acids. The CDR3 DNA is TGTGCCAGCAGTTACTCGGGGCGGGGGTTCACCGGGGAGCTGTTTTTT. This codes for CASSYSGRGFTGELFF.

The chain couples TRBV4-1 to TRBJ2-7; the match to TRBD1 covers 8 bases. The CDR3 consists of 15 residues. Unmatched junction bases numbered 5, after V lost 2 bases and J lost 2 bases. Germline CDR1 reads MGHRA; CDR2 reads YSYEKL. The CDR3: CASSQPGTGTYEQYF. For the CDR3, the DNA is TGCGCCAGCAGCCAACCAGGGACAGGTACCTACGAGCAGTACTTC.